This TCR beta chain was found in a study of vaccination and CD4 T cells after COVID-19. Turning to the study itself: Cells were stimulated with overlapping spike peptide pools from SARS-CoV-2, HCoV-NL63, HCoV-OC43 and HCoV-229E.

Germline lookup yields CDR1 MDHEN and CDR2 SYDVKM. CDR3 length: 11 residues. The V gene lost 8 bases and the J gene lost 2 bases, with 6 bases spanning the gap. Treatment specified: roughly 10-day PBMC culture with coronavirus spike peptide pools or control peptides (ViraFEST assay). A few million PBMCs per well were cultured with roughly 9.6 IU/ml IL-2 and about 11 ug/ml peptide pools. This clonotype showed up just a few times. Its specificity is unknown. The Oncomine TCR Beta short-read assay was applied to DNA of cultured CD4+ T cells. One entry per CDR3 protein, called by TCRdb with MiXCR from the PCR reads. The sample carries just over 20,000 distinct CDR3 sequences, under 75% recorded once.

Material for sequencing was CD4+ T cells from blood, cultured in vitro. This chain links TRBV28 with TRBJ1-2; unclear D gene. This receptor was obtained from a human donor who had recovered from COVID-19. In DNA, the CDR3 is TGTGCCAGCGAAGCGAACTATGGCTACACCTTC. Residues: CASEANYGYTF.